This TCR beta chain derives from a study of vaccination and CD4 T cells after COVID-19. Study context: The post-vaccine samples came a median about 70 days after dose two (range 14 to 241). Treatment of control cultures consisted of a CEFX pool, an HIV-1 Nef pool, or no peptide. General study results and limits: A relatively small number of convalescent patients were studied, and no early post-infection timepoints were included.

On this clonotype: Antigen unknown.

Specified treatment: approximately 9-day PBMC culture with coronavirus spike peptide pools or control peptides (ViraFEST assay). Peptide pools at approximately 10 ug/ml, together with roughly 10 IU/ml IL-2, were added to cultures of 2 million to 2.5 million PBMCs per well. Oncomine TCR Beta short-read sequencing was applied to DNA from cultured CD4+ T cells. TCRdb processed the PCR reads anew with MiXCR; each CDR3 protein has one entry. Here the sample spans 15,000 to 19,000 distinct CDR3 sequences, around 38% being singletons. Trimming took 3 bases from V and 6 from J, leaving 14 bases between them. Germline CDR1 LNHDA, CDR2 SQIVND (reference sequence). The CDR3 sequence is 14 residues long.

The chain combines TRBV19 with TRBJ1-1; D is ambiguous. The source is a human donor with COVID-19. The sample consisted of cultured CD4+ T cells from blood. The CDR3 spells CASSINSWVAEAFF. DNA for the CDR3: TGTGCCAGTAGTATCAACAGTTGGGTGGCTGAAGCTTTCTTT.